The TCR beta chain under discussion was sequenced for a study of blood T cell repertoires in COVID-19. The overall study: The United States, Italy and Spain provided the acute and convalescent COVID-19 samples. From T cells, B-cell-depleted T cells, or PBMCs came the material, which was cDNA or gDNA.

Trimming cost V 4 bases and J 8 bases, with 8 bases left between them. CDR1 and CDR2 (germline): SGHTS, YDEGEE. The CDR3 consists of 11 residues. Original data processing: For nucleated cells, counts were estimated from reference gene primer amplification. The protocol was immunoSEQ multiplex PCR, while the TCRdb copy is restricted to in-frame clones and leaves out a portion. That table is the source of V, J and clone size, and D and trimming were worked out from the DNA. The table has a few hundred thousand clones, 70% to 90% seen once; the top ten hold approximately 10%. V gene TRBV5-8 combines with J gene TRBJ2-3; D is undetermined. This receptor was taken from an older woman with acute or convalescent COVID-19. Source material: peripheral blood. CDR3 in amino acids: CASSVSGTQYF. The CDR3 DNA follows: TGTGCCAGCAGCGTTAGTGGTACGCAGTATTTT.